Presented here are 19 T cell receptor beta chains from one specimen sequenced in a study of long-term antiretroviral therapy in people with HIV. The assay, immunoSEQ v3.0, was run at survey level. Produced via immunoSEQ multiplex PCR; TCRdb's table is partial and in-frame only. The sample records 25,000 to 35,000 clones, approximately 86% being singletons. Sequenced material: unsorted PBMCs, taken roughly 5 years before starting antiretroviral therapy. The receptors were sampled from a man aged 45-65 years with HIV.

The gene calls are TRBV5-1 and TRBJ2-3, with 9 bases matching TRBD2. The trim removed 4 bases at V and 4 bases at J, leaving 19 bases unmatched. The CDR3 loop spans 19 amino acids. Germline V gives CDR1 SGHRS, CDR2 YFSETQ. This CDR3 is CASSLPPTSGLPKPDTQYF. CDR3 sequence (DNA): TGCGCCAGCAGCCTCCCCCCGACTAGCGGTTTACCGAAACCAGATACGCAGTATTTT.

The rearrangement joins TRBV4-3 to TRBJ2-7; D gene unclear. CDR3 length: 13 amino acids. Trimming cost V 0 bases and J 7 bases, with 10 bases left between them. The germline gives CDR1 LGHNA, CDR2 YSLEER. In DNA, the CDR3 is TGCGCCAGCAGCCAAGATCAGAGGTGGGAGCAGTACTTC. The encoded protein is CASSQDQRWEQYF.

The rearrangement links TRBV5-6 to TRBJ1-1; D is unclear. The V end was cut by 2 bases, the J end by 4 bases, with 9 bases between. The CDR3 is 13 residues long. Looked up from germline, CDR1 is SGHDT and CDR2 is YYEEEE. CDR3 bases: TGTGCCAGCAGCTTACACAGATTCACTGAAGCTTTCTTT. Protein product: CASSLHRFTEAFF.

This rearrangement joins TRBV18 to TRBJ2-7; D gene ambiguous. The length of the CDR3 is 16 residues. The germline CDR1 and CDR2 sequences are KGHSH and LQKENI. V shed 0 bases and J shed 2 bases, with 14 bases lying between them. In DNA form, the CDR3 reads TGTGCCAGCTCACCACCGGTCGGTGGAACGACCTACGAGCAGTACTTC. It yields the protein CASSPPVGGTTYEQYF.

The V and J genes are TRBV2 and TRBJ2-1, with 7 bases lining up with TRBD2. V lost 2 bases and J lost 0; bases outside the gene matches: 7. There are 17 residues in the CDR3. Germline values: CDR1 SNHLY, CDR2 FYNNEI. The CDR3 bases are TGTGCCAGCAGTGAAAGGCTAGCGGTCCGCTCCTACAATGAGCAGTTCTTC. As protein: CASSERLAVRSYNEQFF.

The genes are TRBV15 and TRBJ1-3, with D unresolved. The CDR3 totals 16 residues. V gave up 0 bases and J gave up 0 bases, with 9 bases separating them. Germline assignment: CDR1 LNHNV and CDR2 YYDKDF (reference sequence). CDR3 residues: CATSRDGVSSGNTIYF. The CDR3 DNA follows: TGTGCCACCAGCAGAGATGGGGTTAGCTCTGGAAACACCATATATTTT.

The gene calls are TRBV7-2 and TRBJ1-2; 7 nucleotides match TRBD1. This CDR3 is 15 amino acids long. Germline CDR1 is SGHTA and CDR2 is FQGNSA. The V and J ends lost 5 bases and 8 bases, in that order; junction bases with no gene match: 14. The DNA for the CDR3 is TGTGCCAGCAGCCCAAGGCCGCAGGGGGGCAAAGGCTACACCTTC. Its protein product is CASSPRPQGGKGYTF.

The genes are TRBV18 and TRBJ1-4, with 10 bases fitting TRBD1. The V gene's germline CDR1 is KGHSH and CDR2 LQKENI. The trim removed 5 bases at V and 5 bases at J, leaving 5 bases unmatched. The CDR3 extends over 15 amino acids. The CDR3 reads CASSLPGQGNEKLFF. DNA for the CDR3: TGTGCCAGCTCATTACCGGGACAGGGGAATGAAAAACTGTTTTTT. Complete variable domain (other parts from reference TRBV18 and TRBJ1-4): NAGVMQNPRHLVRRRGQEARLRCSPMKGHSHVYWYRQLPEEGLKFMVYLQKENIIDESGMPKERFSAEFPKEGPSILRIQQVVRGDSAAYFCASSLPGQGNEKLFFGSGTQLSVL.

The chain recombines TRBV5-1 with TRBJ1-6; tentative D call: TRBD1 (6 bases). CDR1 and CDR2 (germline): SGHRS, YFSETQ. The CDR3 length is 18 residues. With 0 bases removed from V and 6 bases from J, the gap between germline ends came to 19 bases. CDR3 region: CASSLVVSGALSNSPLHF. CDR3 sequence (DNA): TGCGCCAGCAGCTTGGTGGTATCGGGGGCCTTAAGTAATTCACCCCTCCACTTT. The whole variable domain, filled in from reference TRBV5-1 and TRBJ1-6, reads KAGVTQTPRYLIKTRGQQVTLSCSPISGHRSVSWYQQTPGQGLQFLFEYFSETQRNKGNFPGRFSGRQFSNSRSEMNVSTLELGDSALYLCASSLVVSGALSNSPLHFGNGTRLTVT.

The CDR3 here is CASSLSGGNTEAFF. The CDR3 DNA is TGTGCCAGCAGCTTATCTGGGGGCAACACTGAAGCTTTCTTT. The rearrangement uses TRBV11-3 and TRBJ1-1; D may be TRBD1 (6 bases). The CDR3 covers 14 residues. Trimming took 2 bases from V and 2 from J, leaving 9 bases between them. The germline V gene has CDR1 SGHNT and CDR2 YENEEA.

The chain links TRBV5-6 to TRBJ2-6; D unclear. The V and J ends lost 0 bases and 1 base respectively, with 5 bases between them. CDR3 length: 15 residues. CDR1 and CDR2 from the germline V gene are SGHDT and YYEEEE. The CDR3 protein is CASSLVWSGANVLTF. The CDR3 bases are TGTGCCAGCAGCTTGGTTTGGTCTGGGGCCAACGTCCTGACTTTC.

The rearrangement links TRBV6-5 to TRBJ2-7; 14 bases match TRBD2. This CDR3 region has 15 residues. Germline loops: CDR1 MNHEY, CDR2 SVGAGI. V lost 6 bases and J lost 4; bases outside the gene matches: 5. The CDR3 loop is CASREGLAGEYEQYF. As DNA, the CDR3 is TGTGCCAGCAGAGAGGGACTAGCGGGAGAATACGAGCAGTACTTC.

The gene calls are TRBV10-3 and TRBJ2-2; 9 bases are shared with TRBD2. Trimming at V came to 10 bases and at J to 5 bases, leaving 11 bases not matched to a gene. This CDR3 region has 15 residues. The germline gives CDR1 ENHRY, CDR2 SYGVKD. CDR3 nucleotides: TGTGCCAGCATTGGCGGGGGGGCGGGAACCGGGGAGCTGTTTTTT. The encoded protein is CASIGGGAGTGELFF.

The chain carries TRBV27 and TRBJ2-2; D is unclear. CDR1 MNHEY and CDR2 SMNVEV come from the germline V gene (reference sequence). This CDR3 has 14 amino acids. Trimming pared 2 bases from V and 6 bases from J, leaving 10 bases between. CDR3 sequence: CASSLRALPGELFF. The CDR3 bases are TGTGCCAGCAGTTTAAGGGCGCTGCCCGGGGAGCTGTTTTTT.

The V call is TRBV7-2, the J call TRBJ2-7, with TRBD2 identical over 10 bases. The ends lost 1 base at V and 2 bases at J; junction bases unmatched: 2. The CDR3 has 15 residues. CDR1 is SGHTA and CDR2 is FQGNSA in the germline V gene. The CDR3 loop is CASSLESGRAYEQYF. The CDR3 DNA follows: TGTGCCAGCAGCTTAGAGAGCGGGAGGGCCTACGAGCAGTACTTC.

This rearrangement joins TRBV2 to TRBJ1-2, with D perhaps TRBD1 (5 bases). Deletions cut 8 bases from V and 2 bases from J, with 6 bases between. CDR1 and CDR2 (germline): SNHLY, FYNNEI. The CDR3 length is 11 residues. The CDR3 DNA is TGTGCCAGCCGACAGAACTATGGCTACACCTTC. It encodes CASRQNYGYTF.

The chain is built from TRBV5-4 and TRBJ2-7; tentative D call: TRBD2 (6 bases). The CDR3 runs 14 residues. Germline V lookup: CDR1 SGHNT, CDR2 YYREEE (reference sequence). The ends were cut back, 2 bases at V and 0 bases at J, with 9 bases in the middle. The CDR3 is CASSFPSVSYEQYF. Written as DNA, the CDR3 is TGTGCCAGCAGCTTCCCTAGCGTCTCCTACGAGCAGTACTTC.

This chain connects TRBV15 to TRBJ2-2; a possible D gene is TRBD1 (5 bases). The V and J ends lost 0 bases and 4 bases respectively, with 15 bases between them. From germline, CDR1 is LNHNV and CDR2 YYDKDF (reference sequence). The CDR3 contains 17 residues. The CDR3: CATSRDVQGAATGELFF. The CDR3 DNA follows: TGTGCCACCAGCAGAGATGTGCAGGGCGCCGCCACCGGGGAGCTGTTTTTT.

The chain uses TRBV5-4 and TRBJ2-5; 10 bases match TRBD2. The V gene end was trimmed by 3 bases and the J gene end by 4 bases; junction bases not matched to a gene: 9. This CDR3 spans 16 amino acids. Per germline, CDR1 SGHNT and CDR2 YYREEE (reference sequence). The DNA for the CDR3 is TGTGCCAGCAGCTCACCAGCGGGGGGGAAGATAGAGACCCAGTACTTC. This sequence encodes CASSSPAGGKIETQYF.